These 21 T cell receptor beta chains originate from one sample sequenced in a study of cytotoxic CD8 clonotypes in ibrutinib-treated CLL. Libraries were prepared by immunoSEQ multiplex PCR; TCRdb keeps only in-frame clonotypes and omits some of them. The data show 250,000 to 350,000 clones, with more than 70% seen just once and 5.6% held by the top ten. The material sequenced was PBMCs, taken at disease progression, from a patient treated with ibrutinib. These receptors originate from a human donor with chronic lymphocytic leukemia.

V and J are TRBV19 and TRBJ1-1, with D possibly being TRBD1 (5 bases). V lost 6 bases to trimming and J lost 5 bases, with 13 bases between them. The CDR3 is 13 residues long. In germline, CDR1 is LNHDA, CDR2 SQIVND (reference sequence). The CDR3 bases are TGTGCCAGTAGCTATGATGGGGCTACTGAAGCTTTCTTT. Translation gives CASSYDGATEAFF.

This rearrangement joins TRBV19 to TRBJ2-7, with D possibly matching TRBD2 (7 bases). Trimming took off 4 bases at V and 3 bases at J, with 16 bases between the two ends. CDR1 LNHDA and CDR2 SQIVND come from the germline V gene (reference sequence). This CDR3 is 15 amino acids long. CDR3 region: CASSTGLGGVYEQYF. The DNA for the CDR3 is TGTGCCAGTAGTACCGGACTAGGGGGAGTCTACGAGCAGTACTTC.

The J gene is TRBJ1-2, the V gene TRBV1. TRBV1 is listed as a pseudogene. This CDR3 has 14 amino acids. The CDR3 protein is CTSSEGRTGRGYTF. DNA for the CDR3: TGCACCAGCAGCGAGGGACGGACCGGGAGAGGCTACACCTTC.

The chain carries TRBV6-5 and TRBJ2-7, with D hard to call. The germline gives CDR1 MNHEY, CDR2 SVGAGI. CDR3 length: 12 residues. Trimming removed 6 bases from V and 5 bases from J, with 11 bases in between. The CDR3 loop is CASRVGKDEQYF. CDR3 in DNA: TGTGCCAGCAGAGTGGGCAAGGACGAGCAGTACTTC.

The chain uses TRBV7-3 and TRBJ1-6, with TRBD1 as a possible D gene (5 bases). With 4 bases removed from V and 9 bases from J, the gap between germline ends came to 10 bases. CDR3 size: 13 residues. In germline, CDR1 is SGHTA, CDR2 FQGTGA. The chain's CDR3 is CASSSYRISPLHF. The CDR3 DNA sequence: TGTGCCAGCAGCTCCTACAGGATTTCACCCCTCCACTTT.

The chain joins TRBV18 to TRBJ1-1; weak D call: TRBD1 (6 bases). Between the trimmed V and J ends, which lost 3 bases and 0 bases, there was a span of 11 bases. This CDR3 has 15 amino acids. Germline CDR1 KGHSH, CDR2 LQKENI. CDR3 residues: CASSPAGQMNTEAFF. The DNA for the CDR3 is TGTGCCAGCTCACCCGCAGGACAGATGAACACTGAAGCTTTCTTT.

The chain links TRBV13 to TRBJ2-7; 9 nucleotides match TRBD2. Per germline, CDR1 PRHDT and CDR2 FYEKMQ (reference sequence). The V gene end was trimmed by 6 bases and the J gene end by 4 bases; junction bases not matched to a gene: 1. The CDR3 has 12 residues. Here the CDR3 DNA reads TGTGCCAGCAGACTAGCGGGTTACGAGCAGTACTTC. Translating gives CASRLAGYEQYF.

The CDR3 DNA reads TGTGCCAGCGTTAAGCGGGGGGGCCGCTCCCTAGAGACCCAGTACTTC. Translating it yields CASVKRGGRSLETQYF. The chain joins TRBV6-6 to TRBJ2-5; 10 nucleotides align to TRBD2. Unmatched junction bases numbered 13, after V lost 8 bases and J lost 4 bases. The CDR3 consists of 16 residues. Germline CDR1 is MNHNY and CDR2 is SVGAGI (reference sequence).

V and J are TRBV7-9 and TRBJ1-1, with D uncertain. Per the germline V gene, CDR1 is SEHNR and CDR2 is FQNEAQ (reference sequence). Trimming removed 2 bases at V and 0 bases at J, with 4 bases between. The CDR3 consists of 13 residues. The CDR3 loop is CASSLKVNTEAFF. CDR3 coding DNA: TGTGCCAGCAGCTTAAAAGTGAACACTGAAGCTTTCTTT. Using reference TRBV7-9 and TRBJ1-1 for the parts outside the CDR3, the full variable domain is DTGVSQNPRHKITKRGQNVTFRCDPISEHNRLYWYRQTLGQGPEFLTYFQNEAQLEKSRLLSDRFSAERPKGSFSTLEIQRTEQGDSAMYLCASSLKVNTEAFFGQGTRLTVV.

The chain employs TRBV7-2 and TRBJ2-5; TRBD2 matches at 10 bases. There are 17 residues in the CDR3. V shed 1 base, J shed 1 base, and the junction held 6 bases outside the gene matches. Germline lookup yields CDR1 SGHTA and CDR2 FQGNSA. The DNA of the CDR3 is TGTGCCAGCAGCTTAGGGCGGACTAGCGGACGCCAAGAGACCCAGTACTTC. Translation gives CASSLGRTSGRQETQYF.

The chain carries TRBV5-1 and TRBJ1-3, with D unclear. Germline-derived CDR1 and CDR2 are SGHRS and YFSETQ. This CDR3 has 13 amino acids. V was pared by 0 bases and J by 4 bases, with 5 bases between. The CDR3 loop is CASSLGHGNTIYF. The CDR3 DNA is TGCGCCAGCAGCTTGGGACACGGAAACACCATATATTTT.

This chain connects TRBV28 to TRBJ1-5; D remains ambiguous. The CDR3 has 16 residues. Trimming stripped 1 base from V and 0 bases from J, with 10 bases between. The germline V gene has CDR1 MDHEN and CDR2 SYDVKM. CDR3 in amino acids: CASSLFSGLSNQPQHF. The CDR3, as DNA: TGTGCCAGCAGTTTATTTTCCGGGCTTAGCAATCAGCCCCAGCATTTT.

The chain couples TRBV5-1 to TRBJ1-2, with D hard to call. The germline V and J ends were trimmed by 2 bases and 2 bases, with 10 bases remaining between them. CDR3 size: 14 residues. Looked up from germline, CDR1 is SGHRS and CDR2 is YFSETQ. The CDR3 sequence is CASSFDGLNYGYTF. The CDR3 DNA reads TGCGCCAGCAGCTTCGATGGCCTGAACTATGGCTACACCTTC.

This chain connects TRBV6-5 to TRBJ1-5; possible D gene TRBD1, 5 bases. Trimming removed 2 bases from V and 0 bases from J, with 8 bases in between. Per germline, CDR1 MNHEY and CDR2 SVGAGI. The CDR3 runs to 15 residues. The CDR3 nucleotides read TGTGCCAGCAGTTACAGGGGTTATAGCAATCAGCCCCAGCATTTT. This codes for CASSYRGYSNQPQHF.

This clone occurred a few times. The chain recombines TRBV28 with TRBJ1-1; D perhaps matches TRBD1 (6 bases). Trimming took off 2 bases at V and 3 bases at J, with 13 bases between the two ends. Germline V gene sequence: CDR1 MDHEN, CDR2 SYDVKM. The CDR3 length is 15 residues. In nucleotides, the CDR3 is TGTGCCAGCAGTTTAGTACAGGGTCGGGACACTGAAGCTTTCTTT. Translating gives CASSLVQGRDTEAFF.

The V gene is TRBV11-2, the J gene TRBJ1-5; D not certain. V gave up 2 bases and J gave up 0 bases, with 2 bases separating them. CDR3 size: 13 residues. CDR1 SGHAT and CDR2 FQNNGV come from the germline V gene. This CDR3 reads CASSLNSNQPQHF. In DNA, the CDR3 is TGTGCCAGCAGCTTAAATAGCAATCAGCCCCAGCATTTT.

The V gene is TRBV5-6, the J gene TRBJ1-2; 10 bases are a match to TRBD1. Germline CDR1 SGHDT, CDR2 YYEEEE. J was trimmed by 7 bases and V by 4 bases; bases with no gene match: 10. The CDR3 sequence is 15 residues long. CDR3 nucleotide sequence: TGTGCCAGCAGCCGATACGACAGGGGGCTAGGTGGCTACACCTTC. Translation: CASSRYDRGLGGYTF.

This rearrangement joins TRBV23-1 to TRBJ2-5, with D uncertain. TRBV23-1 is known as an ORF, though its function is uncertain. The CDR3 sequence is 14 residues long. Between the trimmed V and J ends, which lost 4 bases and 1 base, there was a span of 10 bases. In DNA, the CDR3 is TGCGCCAGCAGTCCCCCCCAAGCCCAAGAGACCCAGTACTTC. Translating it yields CASSPPQAQETQYF.

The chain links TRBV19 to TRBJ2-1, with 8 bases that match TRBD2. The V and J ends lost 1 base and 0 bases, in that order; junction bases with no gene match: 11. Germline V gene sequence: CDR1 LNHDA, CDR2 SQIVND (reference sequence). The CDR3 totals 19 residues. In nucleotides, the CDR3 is TGTGCCAGTAGTATAGTATTGGCGGGAGGTTCGTTCTCCTACAATGAGCAGTTCTTC. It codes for CASSIVLAGGSFSYNEQFF.

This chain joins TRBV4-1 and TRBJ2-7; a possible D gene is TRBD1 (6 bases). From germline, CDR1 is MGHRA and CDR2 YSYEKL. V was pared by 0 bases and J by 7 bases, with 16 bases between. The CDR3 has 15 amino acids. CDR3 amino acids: CASSQEGGRGGEQYF. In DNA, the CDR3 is TGCGCCAGCAGCCAAGAAGGGGGTCGAGGGGGTGAGCAGTACTTC.

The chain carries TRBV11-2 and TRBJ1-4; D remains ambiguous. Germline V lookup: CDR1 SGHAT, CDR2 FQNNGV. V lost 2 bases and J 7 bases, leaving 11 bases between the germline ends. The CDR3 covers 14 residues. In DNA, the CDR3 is TGTGCCAGCAGCTTATGGGTTAGAGGTGAAAAACTGTTTTTT. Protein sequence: CASSLWVRGEKLFF.